This T cell receptor beta chain was captured by sequencing in a study of blood T cell repertoires in COVID-19. Assay used: immunoSEQ multiplex PCR; TCRdb lists only in-frame clones, some missing. The sample gives approximately 500,000 clones, roughly nine tenths of which show up once; 7.5% to 9% is in the top ten. The CDR3 totals 13 residues. CDR1 and CDR2 (germline): ENHRY, SYGVKD. The V and J ends lost 8 bases and 4 bases, in that order; junction bases with no gene match: 4. This TCR came from a woman between 50 and 59 years old with COVID-19, enrolled during active disease. The sequenced sample was peripheral blood. This sequence joins TRBV10-3 and TRBJ1-4; 7 nucleotides agree with TRBD1. For the CDR3, the DNA is TGTGCCATCCGGGACAGCGATAATGAAAAACTGTTTTTT. This encodes CAIRDSDNEKLFF.